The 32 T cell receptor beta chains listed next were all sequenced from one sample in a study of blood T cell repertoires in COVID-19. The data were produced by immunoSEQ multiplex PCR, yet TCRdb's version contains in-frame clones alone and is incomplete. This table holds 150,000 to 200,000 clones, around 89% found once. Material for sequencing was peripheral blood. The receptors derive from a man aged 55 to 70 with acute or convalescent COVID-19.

The CDR3 sequence is CAWRPYTGSGYTF. The CDR3 region has the DNA TGTGCCTGGAGGCCCTACACAGGGTCCGGCTACACCTTC. This rearrangement joins TRBV30 to TRBJ1-2, with D perhaps matching TRBD1 (6 bases). Trimming took off 3 bases at V and 8 bases at J, with 16 bases between the two ends. CDR3 length equals 13 residues. Germline V CDR1 and CDR2: GTSNPN, SVGIG (reference sequence).

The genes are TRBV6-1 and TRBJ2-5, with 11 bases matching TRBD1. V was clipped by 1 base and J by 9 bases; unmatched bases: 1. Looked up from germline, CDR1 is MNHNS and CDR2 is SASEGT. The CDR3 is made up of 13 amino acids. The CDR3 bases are TGTGCCAGCAGTGAAGGGGACAGGGGGGCCCAGTACTTC. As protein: CASSEGDRGAQYF.

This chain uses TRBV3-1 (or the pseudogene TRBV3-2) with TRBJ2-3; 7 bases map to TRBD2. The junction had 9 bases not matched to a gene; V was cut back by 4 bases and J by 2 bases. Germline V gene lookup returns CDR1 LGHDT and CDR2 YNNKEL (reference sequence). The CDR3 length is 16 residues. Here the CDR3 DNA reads TGTGCCAGCAGCCGAAGAGGGCGGGGGTTCACAGATACGCAGTATTTT. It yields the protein CASSRRGRGFTDTQYF.

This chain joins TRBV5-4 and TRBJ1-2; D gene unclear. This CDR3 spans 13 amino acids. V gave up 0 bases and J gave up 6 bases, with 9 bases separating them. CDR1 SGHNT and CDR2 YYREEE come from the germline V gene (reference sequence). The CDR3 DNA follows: TGTGCCAGCAGCTTGGACGGGAACCATGGCTACACCTTC. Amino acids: CASSLDGNHGYTF.

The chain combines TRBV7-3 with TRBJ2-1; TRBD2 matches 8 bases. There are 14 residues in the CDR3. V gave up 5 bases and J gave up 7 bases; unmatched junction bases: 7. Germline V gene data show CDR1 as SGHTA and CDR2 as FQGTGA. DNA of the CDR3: TGTGCCAGCAGCAACGCGGGGGGCGTTAATGAGCAGTTCTTC. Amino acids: CASSNAGGVNEQFF.

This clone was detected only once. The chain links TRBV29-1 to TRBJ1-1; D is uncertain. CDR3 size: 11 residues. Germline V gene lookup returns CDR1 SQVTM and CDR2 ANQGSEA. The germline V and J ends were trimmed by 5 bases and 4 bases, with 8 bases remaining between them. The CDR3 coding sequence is TGCAGCGTTTCTTCCCCCACTGAAGCTTTCTTT. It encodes CSVSSPTEAFF.

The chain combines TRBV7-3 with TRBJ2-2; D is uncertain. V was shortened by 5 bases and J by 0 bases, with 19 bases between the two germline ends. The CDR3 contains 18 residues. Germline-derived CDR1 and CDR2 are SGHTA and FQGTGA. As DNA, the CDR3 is TGTGCCAGCAGCCTCCAAACCTTGGCCGCTTCGAACACCGGGGAGCTGTTTTTT. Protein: CASSLQTLAASNTGELFF.

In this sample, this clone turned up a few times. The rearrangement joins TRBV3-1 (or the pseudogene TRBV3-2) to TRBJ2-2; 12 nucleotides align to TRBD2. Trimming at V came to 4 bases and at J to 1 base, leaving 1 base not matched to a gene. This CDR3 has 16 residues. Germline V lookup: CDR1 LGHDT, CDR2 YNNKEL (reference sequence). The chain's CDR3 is CASSLGLAGNTGELFF. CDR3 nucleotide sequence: TGTGCCAGCAGCCTGGGACTAGCGGGGAACACCGGGGAGCTGTTTTTT.

The CDR3 sequence is CATSDLRGTSGGRFPDEQFF. CDR3 DNA: TGTGCCACCAGTGATTTGCGAGGGACTAGCGGGGGGCGATTTCCCGATGAGCAGTTCTTC. The chain links TRBV24-1 to TRBJ2-1; 15 bases match TRBD2. Per the germline V gene, CDR1 is KGHDR and CDR2 is SFDVKD. V lost 0 bases and J lost 8; bases outside the gene matches: 13. The CDR3 has 20 amino acids.

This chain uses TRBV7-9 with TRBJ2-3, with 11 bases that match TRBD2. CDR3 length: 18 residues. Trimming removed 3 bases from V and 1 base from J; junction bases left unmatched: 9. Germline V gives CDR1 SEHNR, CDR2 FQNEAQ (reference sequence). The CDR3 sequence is CASSFHLLAGVRTDTQYF. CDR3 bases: TGTGCCAGCAGCTTCCACTTACTAGCGGGAGTCCGCACAGATACGCAGTATTTT.

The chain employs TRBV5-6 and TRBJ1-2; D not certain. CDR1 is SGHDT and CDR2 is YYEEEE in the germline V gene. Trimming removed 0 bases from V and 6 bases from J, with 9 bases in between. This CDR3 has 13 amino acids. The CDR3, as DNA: TGTGCCAGCAGCTTGGCCCCGGGGAATGGCTACACCTTC. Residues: CASSLAPGNGYTF.

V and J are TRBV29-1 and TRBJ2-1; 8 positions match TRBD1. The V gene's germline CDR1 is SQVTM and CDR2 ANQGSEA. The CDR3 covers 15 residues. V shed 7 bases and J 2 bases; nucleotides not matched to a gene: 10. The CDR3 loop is CSAGQGSRTYNEQFF. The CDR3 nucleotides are TGCAGCGCAGGACAGGGAAGTCGGACCTACAATGAGCAGTTCTTC.

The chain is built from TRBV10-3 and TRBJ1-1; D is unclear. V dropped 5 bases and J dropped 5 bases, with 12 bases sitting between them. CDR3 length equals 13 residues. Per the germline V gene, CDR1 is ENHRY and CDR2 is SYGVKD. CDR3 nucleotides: TGTGCCATCAGTTCCCAGGCGCAAACTGAAGCTTTCTTT. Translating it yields CAISSQAQTEAFF.

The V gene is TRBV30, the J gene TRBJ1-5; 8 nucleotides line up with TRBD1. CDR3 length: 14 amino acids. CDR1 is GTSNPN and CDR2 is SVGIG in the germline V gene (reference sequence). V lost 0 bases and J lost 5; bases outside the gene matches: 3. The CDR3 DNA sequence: TGTGCCTGGAGTGTAGACAGGGGCTATCAGCCCCAGCATTTT. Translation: CAWSVDRGYQPQHF.

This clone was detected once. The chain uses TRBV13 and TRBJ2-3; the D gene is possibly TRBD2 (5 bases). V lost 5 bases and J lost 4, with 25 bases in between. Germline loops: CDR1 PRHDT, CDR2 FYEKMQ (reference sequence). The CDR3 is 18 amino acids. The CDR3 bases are TGTGCCAGCAGCCCTGAACAATCGGACGGGGAGAATCCAGATACGCAGTATTTT. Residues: CASSPEQSDGENPDTQYF.

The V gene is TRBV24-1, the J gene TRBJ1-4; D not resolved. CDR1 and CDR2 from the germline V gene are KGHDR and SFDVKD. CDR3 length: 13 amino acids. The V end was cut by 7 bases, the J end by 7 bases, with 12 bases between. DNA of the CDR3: TGTGCCACCAGCGACTGGTCCGGTGAAAAACTGTTTTTT. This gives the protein CATSDWSGEKLFF.

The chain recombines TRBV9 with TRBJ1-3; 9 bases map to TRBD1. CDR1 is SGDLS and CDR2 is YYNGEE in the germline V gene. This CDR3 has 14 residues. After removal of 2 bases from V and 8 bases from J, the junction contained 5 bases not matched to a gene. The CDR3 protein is CASSVGTGIDTIYF. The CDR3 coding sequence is TGTGCCAGCAGCGTTGGGACAGGGATAGACACCATATATTTT.

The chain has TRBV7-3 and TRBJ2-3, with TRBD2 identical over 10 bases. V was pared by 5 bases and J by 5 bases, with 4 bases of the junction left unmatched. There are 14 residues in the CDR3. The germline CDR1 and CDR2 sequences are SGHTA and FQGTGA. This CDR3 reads CASSPSGSQDTQYF. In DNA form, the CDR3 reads TGTGCCAGCAGCCCTAGCGGGAGTCAAGATACGCAGTATTTT.

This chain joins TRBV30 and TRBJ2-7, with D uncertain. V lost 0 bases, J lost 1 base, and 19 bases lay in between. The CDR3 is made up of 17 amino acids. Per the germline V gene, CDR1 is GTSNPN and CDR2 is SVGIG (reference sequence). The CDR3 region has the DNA TGTGCCTGGAGTGTAGATTTTGGCGGTGTTCGGTCCTACGAGCAGTACTTC. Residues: CAWSVDFGGVRSYEQYF.

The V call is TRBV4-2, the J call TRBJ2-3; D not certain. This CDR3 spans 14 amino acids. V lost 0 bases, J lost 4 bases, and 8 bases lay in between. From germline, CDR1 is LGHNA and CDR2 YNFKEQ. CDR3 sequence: CASSQDQAPDTQYF. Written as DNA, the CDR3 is TGTGCCAGCAGCCAAGATCAGGCCCCAGATACGCAGTATTTT.

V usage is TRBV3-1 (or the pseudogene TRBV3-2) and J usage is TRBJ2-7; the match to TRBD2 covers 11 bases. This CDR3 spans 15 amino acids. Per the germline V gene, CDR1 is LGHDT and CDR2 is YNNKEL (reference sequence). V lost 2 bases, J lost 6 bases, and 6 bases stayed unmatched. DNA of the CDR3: TGTGCCAGCAGCCAAAACCTAGCGGGAGGTTCCGAGCAGTACTTC. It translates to CASSQNLAGGSEQYF.

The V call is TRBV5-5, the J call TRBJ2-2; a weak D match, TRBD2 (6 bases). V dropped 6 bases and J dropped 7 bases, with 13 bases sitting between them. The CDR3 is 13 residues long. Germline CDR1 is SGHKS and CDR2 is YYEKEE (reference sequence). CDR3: CASIMGGSGELFF. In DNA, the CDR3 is TGTGCCAGCATAATGGGGGGAAGCGGGGAGCTGTTTTTT.

This CDR3 reads CASRKTGGGTEAFF. CDR3 nucleotide sequence: TGTGCCAGCAGGAAGACAGGGGGGGGGACTGAAGCTTTCTTT. The chain employs TRBV6-5 and TRBJ1-1; 9 nucleotides match TRBD1. This CDR3 is 14 amino acids long. With 6 bases clipped from V and 5 bases from J, the junction kept 7 bases outside the gene matches. Germline lookup yields CDR1 MNHEY and CDR2 SVGAGI.

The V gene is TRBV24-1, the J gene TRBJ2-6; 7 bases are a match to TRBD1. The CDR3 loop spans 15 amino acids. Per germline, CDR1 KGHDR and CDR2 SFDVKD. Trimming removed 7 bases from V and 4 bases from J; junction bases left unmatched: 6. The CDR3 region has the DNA TGTGCCACCAGCCGACAGGGCGCGGGGGCCAACGTCCTGACTTTC. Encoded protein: CATSRQGAGANVLTF.

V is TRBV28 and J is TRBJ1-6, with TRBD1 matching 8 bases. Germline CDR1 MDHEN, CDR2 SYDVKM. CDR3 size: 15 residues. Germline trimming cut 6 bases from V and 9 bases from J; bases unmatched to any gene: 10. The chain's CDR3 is CASRFAGGITSPLHF. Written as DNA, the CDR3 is TGTGCCAGCAGGTTTGCAGGGGGCATTACTTCACCCCTCCACTTT.

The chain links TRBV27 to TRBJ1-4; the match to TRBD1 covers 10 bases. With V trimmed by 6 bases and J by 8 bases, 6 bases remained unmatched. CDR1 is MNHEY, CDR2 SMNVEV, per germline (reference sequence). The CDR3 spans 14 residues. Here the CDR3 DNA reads TGTGCCAGCAGCCGACAGGGGGCGGGAGAAAAACTGTTTTTT. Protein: CASSRQGAGEKLFF.

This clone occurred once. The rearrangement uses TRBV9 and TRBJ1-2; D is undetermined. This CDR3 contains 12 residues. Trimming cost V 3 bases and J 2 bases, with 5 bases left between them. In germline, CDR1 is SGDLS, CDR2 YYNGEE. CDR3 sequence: CASSATNYGYTF. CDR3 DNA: TGTGCCAGCAGCGCCACAAACTATGGCTACACCTTC.

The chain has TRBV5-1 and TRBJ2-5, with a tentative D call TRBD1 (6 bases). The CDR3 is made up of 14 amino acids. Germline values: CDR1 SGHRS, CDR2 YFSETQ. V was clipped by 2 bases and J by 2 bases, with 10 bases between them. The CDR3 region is CASSFGRGQETQYF. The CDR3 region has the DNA TGCGCCAGCAGCTTCGGTAGGGGGCAAGAGACCCAGTACTTC. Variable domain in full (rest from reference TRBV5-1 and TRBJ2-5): KAGVTQTPRYLIKTRGQQVTLSCSPISGHRSVSWYQQTPGQGLQFLFEYFSETQRNKGNFPGRFSGRQFSNSRSEMNVSTLELGDSALYLCASSFGRGQETQYFGPGTRLLVL.

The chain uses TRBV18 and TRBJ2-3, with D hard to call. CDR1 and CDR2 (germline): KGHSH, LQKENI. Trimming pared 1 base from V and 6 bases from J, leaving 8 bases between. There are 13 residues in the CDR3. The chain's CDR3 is CASSPRVMDTQYF. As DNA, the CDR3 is TGTGCCAGCTCACCACGTGTCATGGATACGCAGTATTTT.

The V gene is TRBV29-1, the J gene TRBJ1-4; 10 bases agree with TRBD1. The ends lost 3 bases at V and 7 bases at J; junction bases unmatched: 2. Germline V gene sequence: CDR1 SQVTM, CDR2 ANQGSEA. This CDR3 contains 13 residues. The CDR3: CSVEGQGREKLFF. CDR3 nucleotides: TGCAGCGTTGAGGGACAGGGGCGTGAAAAACTGTTTTTT.

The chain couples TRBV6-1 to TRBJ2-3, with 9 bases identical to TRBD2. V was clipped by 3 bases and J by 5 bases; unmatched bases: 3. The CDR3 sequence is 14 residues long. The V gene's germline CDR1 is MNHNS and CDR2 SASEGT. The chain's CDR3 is CASSDSGRVDTQYF. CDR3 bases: TGTGCCAGCAGTGATAGCGGGAGAGTAGATACGCAGTATTTT.

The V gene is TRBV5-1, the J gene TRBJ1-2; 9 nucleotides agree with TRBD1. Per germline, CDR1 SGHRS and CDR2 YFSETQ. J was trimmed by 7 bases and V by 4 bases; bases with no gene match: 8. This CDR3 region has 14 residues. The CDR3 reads CASSTGQGTGGYTF. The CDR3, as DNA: TGCGCCAGCAGCACGGGACAGGGCACAGGTGGCTACACCTTC. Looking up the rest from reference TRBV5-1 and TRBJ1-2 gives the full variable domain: KAGVTQTPRYLIKTRGQQVTLSCSPISGHRSVSWYQQTPGQGLQFLFEYFSETQRNKGNFPGRFSGRQFSNSRSEMNVSTLELGDSALYLCASSTGQGTGGYTFGSGTRLTVV.